The rows below give T cell receptor beta chains drawn from one sample of a study of T cell responses to AZD1222 COVID-19 vaccine. Repertoires were generated with immunoSEQ multiplex PCR, while TCRdb's copy carries only in-frame clones and drops some. The sample carries 60,000 to 100,000 clones, roughly 90% recorded once. The sample consisted of peripheral blood, taken on day 0 of AZD1222 vaccination. These TCRs come from an adult in good health. Both conserved end residues are part of each CDR3. D genes are given only for firm matches. Clone size, where shown, is once, few, many, or a class for clones that have expanded.

-	TRBV18	TRBJ1-5	-	CASSFEQFNQPQHF	TGTGCCAGCTCATTTGAACAGTTCAATCAGCCCCAGCATTTT
-	TRBV4-2	TRBJ2-1	TRBD2	CASSQPGTSGSYNEQFF	TGTGCCAGCAGCCAACCTGGGACTAGCGGGTCCTACAATGAGCAGTTCTTC
-	TRBV7-8	TRBJ2-1	-	CASSYSPGLHNEQFF	TGTGCCAGCAGCTACTCCCCTGGACTCCACAATGAGCAGTTCTTC
-	TRBV28	TRBJ2-7	TRBD2	CASSPGNSGTKSYEQYF	TGTGCCAGCAGCCCCGGTAATAGCGGGACCAAATCCTACGAGCAGTACTTC
-	TRBV6-5	TRBJ2-7	TRBD1	CANRQGAGEQYF	TGTGCCAATCGACAGGGGGCGGGGGAGCAGTACTTC
-	TRBV7-3	TRBJ1-2	TRBD1	CASSGAGGGGYTF	TGTGCCAGCAGCGGCGCAGGGGGAGGAGGCTACACCTTC
once	TRBV14	TRBJ2-1	-	CASSQNLGGLGEQFF	TGTGCCAGCAGCCAAAACCTGGGGGGACTCGGTGAGCAGTTCTTC
-	TRBV9	TRBJ1-6	-	CASSQGGASPLHF	TGTGCCAGCAGCCAAGGGGGGGCTTCACCCCTCCACTTT
-	TRBV11-3	TRBJ1-1	-	CASSTRSYMNTEAFF	TGTGCCAGCAGCACACGGAGTTACATGAACACTGAAGCTTTCTTT
-	TRBV6-6	TRBJ2-1	TRBD2	CACVSGSSYNEQFF	TGTGCCTGCGTTAGCGGGAGCTCCTACAATGAGCAGTTCTTC
-	TRBV5-1	TRBJ2-7	-	CASSLEGQIYEQYF	TGCGCCAGCAGCTTGGAGGGGCAGATATACGAGCAGTACTTC
-	TRBV6-5	TRBJ1-5	-	CASSPLAGGNQPQHF	TGTGCCAGCAGTCCCCTGGCAGGGGGCAATCAGCCCCAGCATTTT
-	TRBV29-1	TRBJ2-5	-	CSVTGRVTRETQYF	TGCAGCGTGACAGGGAGGGTGACGAGAGAGACCCAGTACTTC
-	TRBV2	TRBJ2-3	-	CASSEASQYF	TGTGCCAGCAGTGAAGCGAGTCAGTATTTT
-	TRBV18	TRBJ2-5	-	CASSLDPLWETQYF	TGTGCCAGCTCACTCGACCCTCTATGGGAGACCCAGTACTTC
-	TRBV6-5	TRBJ1-1	-	CASSWKSNTEAFF	TGTGCCAGCAGTTGGAAATCGAACACTGAAGCTTTCTTT
-	TRBV5-5	TRBJ1-4	-	CASSLGWGQLNEKLFF	TGTGCCAGCAGCTTGGGGTGGGGACAACTTAATGAAAAACTGTTTTTT
-	TRBV27	TRBJ2-5	-	CASSLYSWSETQYF	TGTGCCAGCAGTTTATACTCTTGGTCAGAGACCCAGTACTTC
-	TRBV27	TRBJ2-5	-	CASKQETQYF	TGTGCCAGCAAACAAGAGACCCAGTACTTC
-	TRBV2	TRBJ1-6	TRBD1	CASTGRGTGESPLHF	TGTGCCAGCACCGGAAGAGGGACAGGGGAATCACCCCTCCACTTT
-	TRBV7-3	TRBJ2-1	-	CASSHRDGKYNEQFF	TGTGCCAGCAGCCATCGGGACGGAAAGTACAATGAGCAGTTCTTC
-	TRBV18	TRBJ2-3	-	CASSFYISGTGSTDTQYF	TGTGCCAGCTCATTTTACATTTCCGGGACGGGGAGCACAGATACGCAGTATTTT